Following are 30 T cell receptor beta chains from one sample sequenced in a study of blood T cell repertoires in COVID-19. Clones were sequenced by immunoSEQ multiplex PCR, and TCRdb holds only the in-frame ones, with some missing. This table holds over 110,000 clones, over 75% found once. The sequencing sample was made of PBMCs or T cells enriched from blood (not recorded which). The receptors originated from a man aged 50 to 60 in a cohort exposed to, infected with or recovered from COVID-19 (not recorded which).

The CDR3 coding sequence is TGTGCCAGCAGTTACCGGTCCCTCAATCAGCCCCAGCATTTT. Its translation is CASSYRSLNQPQHF. The chain is built from TRBV6-6 and TRBJ1-5; D unresolved. The CDR3 has 14 residues. Germline V gene sequence: CDR1 MNHNY, CDR2 SVGAGI (reference sequence). Trimming stripped 2 bases from V and 3 bases from J, with 8 bases between.

The V and J genes are TRBV7-2 and TRBJ2-7; 10 positions agree with TRBD2. This CDR3 is 15 amino acids long. After removal of 1 base from V and 3 bases from J, the junction contained 3 bases not matched to a gene. Germline V gene data show CDR1 as SGHTA and CDR2 as FQGNSA. CDR3 nucleotides: TGTGCCAGCAGCTTAGGAGCTAGCGGGGGCTACGAGCAGTACTTC. This translates into CASSLGASGGYEQYF. Full variable domain (outside the CDR3, taken from reference TRBV7-2 and TRBJ2-7): GAGVSQSPSNKVTEKGKDVELRCDPISGHTALYWYRQSLGQGLEFLIYFQGNSAPDKSGLPSDRFSAERTGGSVSTLTIQRTQQEDSAVYLCASSLGASGGYEQYFGPGTRLTVT.

This clone was seen at least ten times. The rearrangement links TRBV19 to TRBJ2-5; maybe TRBD2 (5 bases). V was trimmed by 3 bases and J by 4 bases, leaving 12 bases between them. The V gene's germline CDR1 is LNHDA and CDR2 SQIVND (reference sequence). The CDR3 spans 14 residues. DNA of the CDR3: TGTGCCAGTAGTATGTGGCTAGCTGGAGAGACCCAGTACTTC. Protein sequence: CASSMWLAGETQYF.

This clone was detected a few times. This chain joins TRBV27 and TRBJ1-5; possibly TRBD1 for D (5 bases). Per the germline V gene, CDR1 is MNHEY and CDR2 is SMNVEV (reference sequence). The CDR3 is made up of 15 amino acids. The ends were cut back, 2 bases at V and 1 base at J, with 9 bases in the middle. CDR3 nucleotides: TGTGCCAGCAGTTTAGGGGCGTGGAGCAATCAGCCCCAGCATTTT. Translating gives CASSLGAWSNQPQHF.

The CDR3 DNA sequence: TGTGCCAGCTCACAGAACAACGATGGCACCGGGGAGCTGTTTTTT. Translation: CASSQNNDGTGELFF. The V gene is TRBV18, the J gene TRBJ2-2, with unresolved D. Germline CDR1 KGHSH, CDR2 LQKENI. Trimming pared 4 bases from V and 4 bases from J, leaving 13 bases between. This CDR3 contains 15 residues.

The chain recombines TRBV27 with TRBJ2-1; 13 bases line up with TRBD2. The germline V gene encodes CDR1 MNHEY and CDR2 SMNVEV (reference sequence). The CDR3 has 20 residues. V was clipped by 3 bases and J by 0 bases; unmatched bases: 11. The CDR3 loop reads CASSLKTSGGARSSYNEQFF. CDR3 coding DNA: TGTGCCAGCAGTTTGAAAACTAGCGGGGGGGCTAGGAGCTCCTACAATGAGCAGTTCTTC.

The J gene is TRBJ1-2, the V gene TRBV6-1, with D tentatively TRBD1 (5 bases). V gave up 0 bases and J gave up 6 bases, with 17 bases separating them. Germline-derived CDR1 and CDR2 are MNHNS and SASEGT. This CDR3 comprises 16 residues. The CDR3 spells CASSEAGVPHLNGYTF. CDR3 sequence (DNA): TGTGCCAGCAGTGAAGCAGGGGTCCCCCATCTAAATGGCTACACCTTC.

In its sample, this clone was seen once. The gene calls are TRBV7-9 and TRBJ2-2; D is unresolved. Trimming stripped 5 bases from V and 3 bases from J, with 4 bases between. Germline V lookup: CDR1 SEHNR, CDR2 FQNEAQ (reference sequence). This CDR3 spans 12 amino acids. CDR3 sequence: CASSPHTGELFF. CDR3 in DNA: TGTGCCAGCAGCCCTCACACCGGGGAGCTGTTTTTT.

The J gene is TRBJ2-5, the V gene TRBV2; TRBD1 aligns across 7 bases. The germline V gene encodes CDR1 SNHLY and CDR2 FYNNEI. The V gene end was trimmed by 5 bases and the J gene end by 0 bases; junction bases not matched to a gene: 9. This CDR3 spans 16 amino acids. CDR3 in DNA: TGTGCCAGCAGTCTTGACAGGGCAATTCACCAAGAGACCCAGTACTTC. Its translation is CASSLDRAIHQETQYF.

This clone was recorded a few times. The chain is built from TRBV18 and TRBJ1-2; no reliable D call. The CDR3 has 13 amino acids. V lost 4 bases to trimming and J lost 4 bases, with 10 bases between them. The germline V gene has CDR1 KGHSH and CDR2 LQKENI. CDR3 nucleotide sequence: TGTGCCAGCTCACTCACAGAGTTCTATGGCTACACCTTC. It encodes CASSLTEFYGYTF.

V is TRBV5-1 and J is TRBJ2-6, with 7 bases lining up with TRBD2. Germline V gene sequence: CDR1 SGHRS, CDR2 YFSETQ. Trimming cost V 0 bases and J 0 bases; bases outside gene matches: 6. CDR3 length: 18 residues. The CDR3 bases are TGCGCCAGCAGCTTGGAACTAGCGAGTTACTCTGGGGCCAACGTCCTGACTTTC. Protein sequence: CASSLELASYSGANVLTF.

The gene calls are TRBV10-3 and TRBJ2-2, with 8 nucleotides matching TRBD1. Losses at the gene ends were 4 bases for V and 4 bases for J; bases not matched to a gene: 2. Per germline, CDR1 ENHRY and CDR2 SYGVKD. This CDR3 region has 14 residues. DNA for the CDR3: TGTGCCATCAGTGCGGACAGGGCCACCGGGGAGCTGTTTTTT. The encoded protein is CAISADRATGELFF.

There are a few counts of this clone. The V call is TRBV18, the J call TRBJ1-1, with 8 bases aligning to TRBD1. The ends lost 1 base at V and 5 bases at J; junction bases unmatched: 3. Germline CDR1 is KGHSH and CDR2 is LQKENI. The CDR3 sequence is 14 residues long. This CDR3 is CASSPRQGRTEAFF. In nucleotides, the CDR3 is TGTGCCAGCTCACCACGACAGGGGAGAACTGAAGCTTTCTTT.

In this sample, this clone turned up once. This chain links TRBV28 with TRBJ2-7, with 7 bases that match TRBD1. Germline lookup yields CDR1 MDHEN and CDR2 SYDVKM. This CDR3 has 13 amino acids. Trimming took 6 bases from V and 3 from J; bases not matched to a gene: 5. The DNA for the CDR3 is TGTGCCAGCAGGCGACAGGGAAACTACGAGCAGTACTTC. Its translation is CASRRQGNYEQYF.

The V and J genes are TRBV6-5 and TRBJ2-2; 8 bases agree with TRBD2. This CDR3 has 13 amino acids. Germline V gene data show CDR1 as MNHEY and CDR2 as SVGAGI. The junction had 1 base not matched to a gene; V was cut back by 4 bases and J by 6 bases. The CDR3 nucleotides are TGTGCCAGCAGTTCGGGACTAGCCGGGGAGCTGTTTTTT. This sequence encodes CASSSGLAGELFF.

The rearrangement joins TRBV21-1 to TRBJ1-2. TRBV21-1 is noted as a pseudogene. The CDR3 length is 18 residues. Written as DNA, the CDR3 is TGTGCCAGCAGCAAAGAAGACTCCTGGCCTCCACATGACTATGGCTACACCTTC. Residues: CASSKEDSWPPHDYGYTF.

This rearrangement joins TRBV24-1 to TRBJ2-3, with 9 bases that match TRBD1. The CDR3 totals 16 residues. V lost 0 bases to trimming and J lost 6 bases; unmatched junction nucleotides: 6. The germline gives CDR1 KGHDR, CDR2 SFDVKD. The CDR3 loop is CATSDLGTGPTDTQYF. The CDR3 DNA follows: TGTGCCACCAGTGATTTGGGGACAGGGCCTACGGATACGCAGTATTTT.

This clone was seen just once. V usage is TRBV21-1 and J usage is TRBJ1-6. TRBV21-1 is termed a pseudogene. The CDR3 is 20 amino acids. This chain's CDR3 is CATSKEGGVRGGSYNSPLHF. In DNA, the CDR3 is TGTGCCACCAGCAAAGAAGGGGGGGTAAGGGGAGGGTCCTATAATTCACCCCTCCACTTT.

The rearrangement links TRBV5-4 to TRBJ2-3; perhaps TRBD2 as D (6 bases). CDR1 SGHNT and CDR2 YYREEE come from the germline V gene (reference sequence). This CDR3 comprises 14 residues. With 4 bases removed from V and 1 base from J, the gap between germline ends came to 10 bases. The CDR3 DNA reads as TGTGCCAGCAGCCTGCCGGGGGGCACAGATACGCAGTATTTT. It translates to CASSLPGGTDTQYF.

This chain joins TRBV28 and TRBJ2-5, with D perhaps TRBD2 (5 bases). CDR3 length equals 12 residues. V was pared by 8 bases and J by 4 bases, with 11 bases between. Germline V gene sequence: CDR1 MDHEN, CDR2 SYDVKM. The CDR3 loop is CASEAVGETQYF. CDR3 in DNA: TGTGCCAGCGAAGCGGTGGGAGAGACCCAGTACTTC.

V is TRBV3-1 (or the pseudogene TRBV3-2) and J is TRBJ2-1; 8 nucleotides agree with TRBD2. The CDR3 extends over 18 amino acids. Germline V gives CDR1 LGHDT, CDR2 YNNKEL (reference sequence). The junction had 7 bases not matched to a gene; V was cut back by 0 bases and J by 0 bases. Written as DNA, the CDR3 is TGTGCCAGCAGCCAAGATCCAGCGGGAGTTGTCTCCTACAATGAGCAGTTCTTC. It encodes CASSQDPAGVVSYNEQFF.

This chain uses TRBV5-1 with TRBJ2-7; 9 nucleotides align to TRBD1. Germline lookup yields CDR1 SGHRS and CDR2 YFSETQ. V shed 0 bases, J shed 4 bases, and the junction held 2 bases outside the gene matches. The CDR3 runs to 14 residues. In nucleotides, the CDR3 is TGCGCCAGCAGCTTGGCCGGGACAGGGTACGAGCAGTACTTC. It yields the protein CASSLAGTGYEQYF.

In this sample, this clone turned up once. The chain joins TRBV7-9 to TRBJ2-5; 8 bases fit TRBD1. Trimming cost V 5 bases and J 5 bases; bases outside gene matches: 7. The CDR3 consists of 14 residues. Per the germline V gene, CDR1 is SEHNR and CDR2 is FQNEAQ (reference sequence). Written as DNA, the CDR3 is TGTGCCAGCAGCGATCAGGGGGCGCGGGAGACCCAGTACTTC. Protein product: CASSDQGARETQYF.

The chain has TRBV3-1 (or the pseudogene TRBV3-2) and TRBJ2-1; the D gene is possibly TRBD1 (6 bases). Germline CDR1 LGHDT, CDR2 YNNKEL (reference sequence). The ends were cut back, 4 bases at V and 5 bases at J, with 9 bases in the middle. This CDR3 has 13 residues. The CDR3 here is CASSLDRHNEQFF. CDR3 DNA sequence: TGTGCCAGCAGCCTGGACAGACACAATGAGCAGTTCTTC.

The chain joins TRBV10-3 to TRBJ1-5; no reliable D call. V dropped 0 bases and J dropped 10 bases, with 10 bases sitting between them. The length of the CDR3 is 13 residues. Looked up from germline, CDR1 is ENHRY and CDR2 is SYGVKD. In nucleotides, the CDR3 is TGTGCCATCAGTGAGTCTTTTGAGTATCCCCAGCATTTT. Translation: CAISESFEYPQHF.

V and J are TRBV6-2 or TRBV6-3 and TRBJ2-1; a weak D match, TRBD2 (5 bases). The CDR3 extends over 15 amino acids. Germline V gene sequence: CDR1 MNHEY, CDR2 SVGEGT. V was cut by 5 bases and J by 0 bases, with 11 bases left in between. CDR3 in DNA: TGTGCCAGCAGTGAGGACTTTTTCTCCTACAATGAGCAGTTCTTC. This translates into CASSEDFFSYNEQFF.

This rearrangement joins TRBV19 to TRBJ2-1; TRBD2 matches 9 bases. This CDR3 is built from 13 residues. The ends lost 7 bases at V and 7 bases at J; junction bases unmatched: 5. Germline CDR1 reads LNHDA; CDR2 reads SQIVND (reference sequence). CDR3 amino acids: CASNPTSGNEQFF. In DNA, the CDR3 is TGTGCCAGTAACCCAACTAGCGGGAATGAGCAGTTCTTC.

The chain joins TRBV10-3 to TRBJ2-1, with 11 nucleotides matching TRBD2. Per the germline V gene, CDR1 is ENHRY and CDR2 is SYGVKD. CDR3 length: 18 amino acids. J was trimmed by 0 bases and V by 11 bases; bases with no gene match: 15. The DNA for the CDR3 is TGTGCCTCGTATCCGGGACTAGCGGCCGTCAGCTCCTACAATGAGCAGTTCTTC. This gives the protein CASYPGLAAVSSYNEQFF.

The V call is TRBV9, the J call TRBJ1-2, with TRBD1 as a possible D gene (5 bases). V was trimmed by 3 bases and J by 7 bases, leaving 16 bases between them. Germline CDR1 SGDLS, CDR2 YYNGEE. This CDR3 region has 14 residues. This CDR3 reads CASSGVGTALGYTF. CDR3 coding DNA: TGTGCCAGCAGCGGTGTCGGGACTGCTCTTGGCTACACCTTC.

This sequence joins TRBV4-3 and TRBJ2-2; 11 bases are a match to TRBD2. Germline V gene data show CDR1 as LGHNA and CDR2 as YSLEER. The CDR3 length is 17 residues. Germline trimming cut 1 base from V and 0 bases from J; bases unmatched to any gene: 1. The CDR3 DNA reads as TGCGCCAGCAGCCAAGGACTAGCGGGGACGAACACCGGGGAGCTGTTTTTT. Translating it yields CASSQGLAGTNTGELFF.